The sequence of this T cell receptor beta chain was determined in a study of blood T cell repertoires in COVID-19. Study information: PBMCs, B-cell-depleted T cells, or T cells provided the cDNA or gDNA that made up the material.

How the authors handled the data: Using reference gene primer amplification, nucleated cell counts were estimated. TCRdb's table, derived via immunoSEQ multiplex PCR, lists solely in-frame clones and lacks some. Clone size and V and J calls were adopted from that table, with D and trimming inferred from the DNA. Of around 170,000 clones listed, less than 90% are singletons. Germline CDR1 SGHVS, CDR2 FNYEAQ. This CDR3 has 16 amino acids. V gave up 5 bases and J gave up 5 bases; unmatched junction bases: 11. The TCR originated in a woman aged 35 to 49 with acute or convalescent COVID-19. Sequenced input: peripheral blood. This chain connects TRBV7-6 to TRBJ2-7; TRBD2 agrees at 11 bases. CDR3 sequence: CASSTAPSGRINEQYF. The CDR3 coding sequence is TGTGCCAGCAGCACGGCCCCTAGCGGGAGGATCAACGAGCAGTACTTC.